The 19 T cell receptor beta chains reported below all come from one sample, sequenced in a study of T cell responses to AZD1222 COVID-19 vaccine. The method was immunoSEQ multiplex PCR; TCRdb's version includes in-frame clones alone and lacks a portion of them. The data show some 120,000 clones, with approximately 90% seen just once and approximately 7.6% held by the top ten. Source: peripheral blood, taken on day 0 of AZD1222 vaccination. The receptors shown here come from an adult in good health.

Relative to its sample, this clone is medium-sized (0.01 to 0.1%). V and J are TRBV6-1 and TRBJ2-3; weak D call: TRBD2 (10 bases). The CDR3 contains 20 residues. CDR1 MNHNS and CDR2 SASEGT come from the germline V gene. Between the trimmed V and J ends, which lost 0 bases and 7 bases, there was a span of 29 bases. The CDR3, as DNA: TGTGCCAGCAGTGAAGCGGCACAGGGGGCGGCTAGCGGGAGTAGGAATACGCAGTATTTT. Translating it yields CASSEAAQGAASGSRNTQYF.

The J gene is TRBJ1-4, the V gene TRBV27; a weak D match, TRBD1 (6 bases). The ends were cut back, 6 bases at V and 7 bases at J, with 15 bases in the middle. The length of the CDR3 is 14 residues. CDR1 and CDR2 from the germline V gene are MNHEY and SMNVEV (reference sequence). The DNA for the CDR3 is TGTGCCAGCAGAGGGACACTCTCGGGTGAAAAACTGTTTTTT. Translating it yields CASRGTLSGEKLFF.

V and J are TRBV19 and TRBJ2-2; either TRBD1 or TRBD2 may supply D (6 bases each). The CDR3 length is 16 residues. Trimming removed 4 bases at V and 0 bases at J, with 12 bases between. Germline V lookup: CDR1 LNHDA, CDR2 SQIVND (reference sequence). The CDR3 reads CASSKTRGANTGELFF. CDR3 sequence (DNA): TGTGCCAGTAGTAAGACTAGGGGGGCGAACACCGGGGAGCTGTTTTTT.

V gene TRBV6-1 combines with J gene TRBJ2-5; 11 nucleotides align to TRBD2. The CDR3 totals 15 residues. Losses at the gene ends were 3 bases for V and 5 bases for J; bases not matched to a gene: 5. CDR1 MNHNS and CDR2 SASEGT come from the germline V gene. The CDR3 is CASSELAGGWETQYF. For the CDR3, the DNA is TGTGCCAGCAGTGAGTTAGCGGGAGGGTGGGAGACCCAGTACTTC.

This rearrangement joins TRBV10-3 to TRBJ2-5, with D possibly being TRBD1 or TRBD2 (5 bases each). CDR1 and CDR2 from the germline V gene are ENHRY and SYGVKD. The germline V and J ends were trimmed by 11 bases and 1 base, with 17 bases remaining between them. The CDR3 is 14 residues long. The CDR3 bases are TGTGCCGCATCGCTGGACGGGACCCAAGAGACCCAGTACTTC. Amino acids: CAASLDGTQETQYF.

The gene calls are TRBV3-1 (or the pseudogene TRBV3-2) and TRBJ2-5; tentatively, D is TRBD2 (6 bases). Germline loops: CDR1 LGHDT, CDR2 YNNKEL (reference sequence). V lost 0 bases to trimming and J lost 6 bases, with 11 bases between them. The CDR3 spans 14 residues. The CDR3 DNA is TGTGCCAGCAGCCAAGAAATGGGAGGAAAGACCCAGTACTTC. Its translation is CASSQEMGGKTQYF.

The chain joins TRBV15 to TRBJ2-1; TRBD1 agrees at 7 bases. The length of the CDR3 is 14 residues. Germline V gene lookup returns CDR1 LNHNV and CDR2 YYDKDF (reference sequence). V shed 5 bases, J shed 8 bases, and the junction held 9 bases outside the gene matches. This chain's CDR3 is CATSQNRGRDEQFF. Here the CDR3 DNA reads TGTGCCACCAGCCAAAACAGGGGTAGAGATGAGCAGTTCTTC. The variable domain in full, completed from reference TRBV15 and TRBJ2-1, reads DAMVIQNPRYQVTQFGKPVTLSCSQTLNHNVMYWYQQKSSQAPKLLFHYYDKDFNNEADTPDNFQSRRPNTSFCFLDIRSPGLGDTAMYLCATSQNRGRDEQFFGPGTRLTVL.

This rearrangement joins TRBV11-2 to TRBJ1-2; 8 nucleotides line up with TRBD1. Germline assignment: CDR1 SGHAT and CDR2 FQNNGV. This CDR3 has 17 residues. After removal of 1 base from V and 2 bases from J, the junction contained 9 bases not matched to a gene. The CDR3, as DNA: TGTGCCAGCAGCTTAGTATTGGGGACAGGCAGAAACTATGGCTACACCTTC. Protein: CASSLVLGTGRNYGYTF. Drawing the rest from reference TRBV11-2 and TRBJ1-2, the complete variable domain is EAGVAQSPRYKIIEKRQSVAFWCNPISGHATLYWYQQILGQGPKLLIQFQNNGVVDDSQLPKDRFSAERLKGVDSTLKIQPAKLEDSAVYLCASSLVLGTGRNYGYTFGSGTRLTVV.

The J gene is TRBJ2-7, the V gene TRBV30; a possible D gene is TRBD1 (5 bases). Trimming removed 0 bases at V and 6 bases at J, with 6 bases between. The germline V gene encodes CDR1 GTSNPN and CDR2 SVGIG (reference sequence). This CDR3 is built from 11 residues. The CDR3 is CAWSVRGEQYF. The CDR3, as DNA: TGTGCCTGGAGTGTTAGGGGCGAGCAGTACTTC.

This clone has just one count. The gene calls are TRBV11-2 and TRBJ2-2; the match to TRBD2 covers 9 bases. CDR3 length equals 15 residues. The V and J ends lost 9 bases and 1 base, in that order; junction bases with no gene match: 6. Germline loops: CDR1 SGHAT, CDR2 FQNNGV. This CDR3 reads CASTRAGGNTGELFF. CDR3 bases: TGTGCCAGTACCAGAGCGGGGGGGAACACCGGGGAGCTGTTTTTT.

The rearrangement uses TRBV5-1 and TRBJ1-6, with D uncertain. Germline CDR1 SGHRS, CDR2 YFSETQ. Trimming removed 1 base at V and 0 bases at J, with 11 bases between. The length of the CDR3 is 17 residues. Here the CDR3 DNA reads TGCGCCAGCAGCTTGTCCACCCAGAGCTCCTATAATTCACCCCTCCACTTT. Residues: CASSLSTQSSYNSPLHF.

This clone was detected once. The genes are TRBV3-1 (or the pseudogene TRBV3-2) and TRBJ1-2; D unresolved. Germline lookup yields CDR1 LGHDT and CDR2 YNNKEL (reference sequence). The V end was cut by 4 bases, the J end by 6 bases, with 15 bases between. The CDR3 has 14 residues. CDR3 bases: TGTGCCAGCAGCCCCTGGTTGGGATCTAATGGCTACACCTTC. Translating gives CASSPWLGSNGYTF.

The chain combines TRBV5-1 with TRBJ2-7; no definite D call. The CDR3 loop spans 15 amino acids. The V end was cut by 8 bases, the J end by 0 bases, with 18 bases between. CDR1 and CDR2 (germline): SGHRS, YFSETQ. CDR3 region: CARKIGDSGSYEQYF. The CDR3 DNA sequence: TGCGCCAGAAAAATTGGCGACTCCGGCTCCTACGAGCAGTACTTC.

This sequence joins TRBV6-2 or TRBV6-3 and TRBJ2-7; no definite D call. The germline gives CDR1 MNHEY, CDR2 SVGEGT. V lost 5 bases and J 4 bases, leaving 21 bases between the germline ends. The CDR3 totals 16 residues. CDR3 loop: CASSARPERMLYEQYF. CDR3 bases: TGTGCCAGCAGTGCACGACCGGAAAGAATGCTTTACGAGCAGTACTTC.

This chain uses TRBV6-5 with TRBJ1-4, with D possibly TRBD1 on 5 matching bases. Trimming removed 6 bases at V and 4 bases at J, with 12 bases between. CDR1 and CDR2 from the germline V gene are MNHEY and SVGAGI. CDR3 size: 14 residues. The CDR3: CASRRQGNNEKLFF. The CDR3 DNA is TGTGCCAGCAGGAGGCAGGGTAATAATGAAAAACTGTTTTTT.

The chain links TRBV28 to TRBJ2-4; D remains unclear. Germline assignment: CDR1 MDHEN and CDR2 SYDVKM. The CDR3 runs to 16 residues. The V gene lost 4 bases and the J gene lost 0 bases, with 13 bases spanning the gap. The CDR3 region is CASSSMDGLAKNIQYF. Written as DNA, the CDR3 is TGTGCCAGCAGTTCCATGGACGGATTAGCCAAAAACATTCAGTACTTC.

As DNA, the CDR3 is TGCGCCAGCAACCGACAGCCCGGAGGGTGGGGCTACACCTTC. It codes for CASNRQPGGWGYTF. The chain couples TRBV5-1 to TRBJ1-2, with D perhaps TRBD1 (5 bases). CDR1 SGHRS and CDR2 YFSETQ come from the germline V gene. With 6 bases removed from V and 8 bases from J, the gap between germline ends came to 20 bases. CDR3 length: 14 amino acids.

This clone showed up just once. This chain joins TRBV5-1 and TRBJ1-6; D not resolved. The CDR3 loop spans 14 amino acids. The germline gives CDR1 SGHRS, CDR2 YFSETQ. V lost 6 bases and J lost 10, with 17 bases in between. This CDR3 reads CASTAGYEISPLHF. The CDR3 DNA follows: TGCGCCAGCACCGCCGGGTATGAGATATCACCCCTCCACTTT.

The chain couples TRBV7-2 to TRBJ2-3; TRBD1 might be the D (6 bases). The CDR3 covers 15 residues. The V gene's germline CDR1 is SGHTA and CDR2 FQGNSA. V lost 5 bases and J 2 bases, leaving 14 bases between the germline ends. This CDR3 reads CASSLQGIDTDTQYF. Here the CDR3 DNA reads TGTGCCAGCAGCCTCCAGGGGATAGACACAGATACGCAGTATTTT.